The entry that follows covers one T cell receptor (beta chain) sequence. Its antigen remains unknown. CDR3 length: 13 residues. V trimming: 6 bases; J trimming: 10 bases; junction bases outside the gene matches: 6. From germline, CDR1 is SEHNR and CDR2 FQNEAQ (reference sequence). This entry comes from a study of cytomegalovirus exposure and HLA in healthy donors. The PCR had 60 Vbeta and 13 Jbeta primers. Assay: immunoSEQ multiplex PCR; the TCRdb copy retains only in-frame clones and omits some. Of 100,000 or so clones in the sample, roughly three quarters are singletons; the top ten hold roughly 12%. Study-wide findings and caveats: Other equally common chains were less clonally expanded than HLA-associated TCR beta chains, a later analysis showed.

The donors gave bone marrow, and they were healthy. The chain carries TRBV7-9 and TRBJ1-6, with TRBD1 matching 7 bases. The receptor's source is a middle-aged woman in good health and CMV-seropositive. The sample taken for sequencing was PBMCs. CDR3 DNA: TGTGCCAGCAGGACAGGGTCTCACTCACCCCTCCACTTT. Residues: CASRTGSHSPLHF. The variable domain in full, completed from reference TRBV7-9 and TRBJ1-6, reads DTGVSQNPRHKITKRGQNVTFRCDPISEHNRLYWYRQTLGQGPEFLTYFQNEAQLEKSRLLSDRFSAERPKGSFSTLEIQRTEQGDSAMYLCASRTGSHSPLHFGNGTRLTVT.